Below, one T cell receptor (beta chain) is given with its context. The target antigen is unknown. The sample is drawn from a study of identical twins. Overall study results and limits: Alpha sequences that were out-of-frame and twin-shared showed an excess of low generation probability. The study found weaker excess twin sharing in beta out-of-frame sequences.

Template switching, a step in the protocol, added a universal primer site, and cDNA carried unique molecular identifiers. TCRdb reanalysed the 5' RACE reads using MiXCR and keeps one entry per CDR3 protein. The sample has 510,000 or so distinct CDR3 sequences; nearly 15% are singletons. Between the trimmed V and J ends, which lost 3 bases and 8 bases, there was a span of 14 bases. The CDR3 length is 14 residues. The same sample was also used in a study of yellow fever vaccine responses in identical twins.

The sample comprised CD4+ T cells sorted from blood. This sequence was found in a woman younger than 35 in good health. The chain combines TRBV12-3 or TRBV12-4 with TRBJ2-1; D possibly corresponds to TRBD2 (5 bases). As DNA, the CDR3 is TGTGCCAGCAGTTTTGGCCCGGGAAGGTATGAGCAGTTCTTC. Translated, it gives CASSFGPGRYEQFF.